The source of this T cell receptor (beta chain) is a study of T cells after yellow fever vaccination. General study results and limits: Subsequent booster samples again held most clones from primary vaccination (roughly 95% CD4, 88% CD8).

Each CDR3 protein gets one entry after TCRdb re-called the 5' RACE reads with MiXCR. The repertoire includes around 73,000 distinct CDR3 sequences, around 7% of them detected once, and 41% sits in the top ten. The germline V gene encodes CDR1 SGHDN and CDR2 FVKESK. The CDR3 loop spans 16 amino acids. V lost 0 bases to trimming and J lost 4 bases, with 13 bases between them. This clonotype was seen only a few times. As yet, its antigen is unknown. Sample: CD8+ T cells sorted from PBMCs, taken on the day of the yellow fever booster vaccination. The rearrangement joins TRBV14 to TRBJ1-5; D is uncertain. The sequence derives from a man aged 25 to 40 who received the YFV17D yellow fever vaccine. CDR3 sequence (DNA): TGTGCCAGCAGCCAAGATGAGTTGCCAACGAATCAGCCCCAGCATTTT. Translation: CASSQDELPTNQPQHF.